This T cell receptor (beta chain) comes out of a study of shared clonotypes between healthy human individuals. The wider study: CD4 naive cells filled three plates per donor, CD4 memory three, CD8 naive two and CD8 memory one. Study-level points and caveats: Incompleteness in sorted-subset sequencing, despite large depth, was shown by rarefaction. Generally, naive subsets (rather than memory subsets) showed larger estimated richness.

When replicate PCRs were run on sorted subsets, they used about 200 ng DNA, approximately 33,000 T cell genomes. This table comes from immunoSEQ multiplex PCR, and its TCRdb copy is limited to in-frame clones, with some not included. The table records 2 million to 3 million clones, 90% to 95% of them present only once. This clone appeared once. Antigen unknown. Per the germline V gene, CDR1 is SEHNR and CDR2 is FQNEAQ (reference sequence). The length of the CDR3 is 16 residues. V was clipped by 6 bases and J by 3 bases, with 18 bases between them. V and J are TRBV7-9 and TRBJ2-1; D perhaps matches TRBD1 (6 bases). Sequenced input: naive CD4+ T cells sorted from blood. Subset defined: CD45RA+ positively selected. This sequence was found in a man aged 18 to 30 in good health. DNA of the CDR3: TGTGCCAGCAGTAAATACCGGGACACCAGCTACAATGAGCAGTTCTTC. This encodes CASSKYRDTSYNEQFF.